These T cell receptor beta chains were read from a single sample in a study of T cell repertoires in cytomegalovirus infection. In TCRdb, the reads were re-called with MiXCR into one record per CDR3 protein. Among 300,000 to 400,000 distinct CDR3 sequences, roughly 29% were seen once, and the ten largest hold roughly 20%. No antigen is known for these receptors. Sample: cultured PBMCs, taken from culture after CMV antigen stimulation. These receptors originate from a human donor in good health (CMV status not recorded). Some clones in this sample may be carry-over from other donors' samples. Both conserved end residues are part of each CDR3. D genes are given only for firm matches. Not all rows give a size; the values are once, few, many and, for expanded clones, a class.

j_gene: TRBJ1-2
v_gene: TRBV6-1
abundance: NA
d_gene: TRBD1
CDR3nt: TGTGCCAGCAGCCCAGGGGGGACAGGATACTATGGCTACACCTTC
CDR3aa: CASSPGGTGYYGYTF

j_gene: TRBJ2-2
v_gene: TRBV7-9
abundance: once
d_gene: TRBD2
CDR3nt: TGTGCCAGCAGCCCCGGACTAGCGGGAGTGATGAACACCGGGGAGCTGTTTTTT
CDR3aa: CASSPGLAGVMNTGELFF

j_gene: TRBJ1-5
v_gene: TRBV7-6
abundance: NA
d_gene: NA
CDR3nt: TGTGCCAGCAGCTCCCCAGGGGGCAATCAGCCCCAGCATTTT
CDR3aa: CASSSPGGNQPQHF

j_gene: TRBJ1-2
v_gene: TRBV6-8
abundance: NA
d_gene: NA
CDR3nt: TGTGCCAGCAGTTACTCGATGCGGGCGCCCTATGGCTACACCTTC
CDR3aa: CASSYSMRAPYGYTF

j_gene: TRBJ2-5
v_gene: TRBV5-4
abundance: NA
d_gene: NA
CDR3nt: TGTGCCAGCAGCTTCGGAGGTCCGGGCGGCATCCAAGAGACCCAGTACTTC
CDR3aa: CASSFGGPGGIQETQYF

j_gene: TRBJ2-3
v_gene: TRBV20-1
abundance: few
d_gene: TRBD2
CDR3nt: TGCAGTGCTAGAGAGGGTTTCACTAGCGGGGGGCCCACAGATACGCAGTATTTT
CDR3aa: CSAREGFTSGGPTDTQYF

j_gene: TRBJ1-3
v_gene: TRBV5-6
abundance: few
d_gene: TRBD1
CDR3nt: TGTGCCAGCAGCAAGACAGGGACGTACTCTGGAAACACCATATATTTT
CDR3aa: CASSKTGTYSGNTIYF

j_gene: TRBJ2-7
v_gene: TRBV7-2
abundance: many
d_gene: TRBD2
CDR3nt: TGTGCCAGCAGCTTCGGACTAGCGGGAGTACCTGGCTCCTACGAGCAGTACTTC
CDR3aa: CASSFGLAGVPGSYEQYF

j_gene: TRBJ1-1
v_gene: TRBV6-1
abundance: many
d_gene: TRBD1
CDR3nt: TGTGCCAGCAGAGTTACAGGGGGAACTGAAGCTTTCTTT
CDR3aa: CASRVTGGTEAFF

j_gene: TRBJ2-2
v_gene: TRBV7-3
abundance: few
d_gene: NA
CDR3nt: TGTGCCAGCAGCCGTTCCGGGACCGGGGAGCTGTTTTTT
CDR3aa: CASSRSGTGELFF

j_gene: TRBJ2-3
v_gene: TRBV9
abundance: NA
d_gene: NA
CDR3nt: TGTGCCAGCAGCGCTCAGGGGGGTACGCAGTATTTT
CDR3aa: CASSAQGGTQYF

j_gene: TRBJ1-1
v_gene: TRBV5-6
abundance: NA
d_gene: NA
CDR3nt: TGTGCCAGCAGCTTGGCTACAGGAGGATGGCTTGCTGAAGCTTTCTTT
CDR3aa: CASSLATGGWLAEAFF

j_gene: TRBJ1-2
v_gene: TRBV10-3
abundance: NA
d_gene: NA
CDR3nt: TGTGCCATCAGTGACTCGACAGTGGGCTTGCCTGGCTACACCTTC
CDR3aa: CAISDSTVGLPGYTF

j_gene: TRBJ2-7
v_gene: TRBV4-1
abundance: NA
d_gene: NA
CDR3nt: TGCGCCAGCAGCCATATACAGAGCTCCTACGAGCAGTACTTC
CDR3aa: CASSHIQSSYEQYF

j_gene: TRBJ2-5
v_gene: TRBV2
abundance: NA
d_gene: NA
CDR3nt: TGTGCCAGCAGTGTTGTTGTGGGGGAGACCCAGTACTTC
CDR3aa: CASSVVVGETQYF

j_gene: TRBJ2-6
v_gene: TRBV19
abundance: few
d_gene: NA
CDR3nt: TGTGCCAGTAGTAAGACAGGCACTGGGGCCAACGTCCTGACTTTC
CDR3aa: CASSKTGTGANVLTF